This TCR beta chain was sequenced in a study of CD8+CD57+ T cells in acquired aplastic anemia. The V gene lost 1 base and the J gene lost 0 bases, with 10 bases spanning the gap. This CDR3 has 16 amino acids. Germline values: CDR1 LNHNV, CDR2 YYDKDF (reference sequence). This clonotype appeared many times. Profiling that covered TCR beta VDJ and CDR3 relied on genomic DNA as its template. TCRdb passed the reads through MiXCR, listing each CDR3 protein once. Of approximately 260,000 distinct CDR3 sequences in the sample, roughly 82% are singletons; the top ten hold 35% to 50%. All patients picked for sequencing had shown, by flow cytometry, an expansion of CD8+CD57+ cells.

This sequence joins TRBV15 and TRBJ2-1; the D is unclear. The source material was sorted CD4+, CD8+, or CD8+CD57+ T cells (not recorded which) from PBMCs. The receptor was derived from a human donor with aplastic anemia. The CDR3: CATSRGAPSSYNEQFF. In nucleotides, the CDR3 is TGTGCCACCAGCAGAGGAGCGCCTAGCTCCTACAATGAGCAGTTCTTC.